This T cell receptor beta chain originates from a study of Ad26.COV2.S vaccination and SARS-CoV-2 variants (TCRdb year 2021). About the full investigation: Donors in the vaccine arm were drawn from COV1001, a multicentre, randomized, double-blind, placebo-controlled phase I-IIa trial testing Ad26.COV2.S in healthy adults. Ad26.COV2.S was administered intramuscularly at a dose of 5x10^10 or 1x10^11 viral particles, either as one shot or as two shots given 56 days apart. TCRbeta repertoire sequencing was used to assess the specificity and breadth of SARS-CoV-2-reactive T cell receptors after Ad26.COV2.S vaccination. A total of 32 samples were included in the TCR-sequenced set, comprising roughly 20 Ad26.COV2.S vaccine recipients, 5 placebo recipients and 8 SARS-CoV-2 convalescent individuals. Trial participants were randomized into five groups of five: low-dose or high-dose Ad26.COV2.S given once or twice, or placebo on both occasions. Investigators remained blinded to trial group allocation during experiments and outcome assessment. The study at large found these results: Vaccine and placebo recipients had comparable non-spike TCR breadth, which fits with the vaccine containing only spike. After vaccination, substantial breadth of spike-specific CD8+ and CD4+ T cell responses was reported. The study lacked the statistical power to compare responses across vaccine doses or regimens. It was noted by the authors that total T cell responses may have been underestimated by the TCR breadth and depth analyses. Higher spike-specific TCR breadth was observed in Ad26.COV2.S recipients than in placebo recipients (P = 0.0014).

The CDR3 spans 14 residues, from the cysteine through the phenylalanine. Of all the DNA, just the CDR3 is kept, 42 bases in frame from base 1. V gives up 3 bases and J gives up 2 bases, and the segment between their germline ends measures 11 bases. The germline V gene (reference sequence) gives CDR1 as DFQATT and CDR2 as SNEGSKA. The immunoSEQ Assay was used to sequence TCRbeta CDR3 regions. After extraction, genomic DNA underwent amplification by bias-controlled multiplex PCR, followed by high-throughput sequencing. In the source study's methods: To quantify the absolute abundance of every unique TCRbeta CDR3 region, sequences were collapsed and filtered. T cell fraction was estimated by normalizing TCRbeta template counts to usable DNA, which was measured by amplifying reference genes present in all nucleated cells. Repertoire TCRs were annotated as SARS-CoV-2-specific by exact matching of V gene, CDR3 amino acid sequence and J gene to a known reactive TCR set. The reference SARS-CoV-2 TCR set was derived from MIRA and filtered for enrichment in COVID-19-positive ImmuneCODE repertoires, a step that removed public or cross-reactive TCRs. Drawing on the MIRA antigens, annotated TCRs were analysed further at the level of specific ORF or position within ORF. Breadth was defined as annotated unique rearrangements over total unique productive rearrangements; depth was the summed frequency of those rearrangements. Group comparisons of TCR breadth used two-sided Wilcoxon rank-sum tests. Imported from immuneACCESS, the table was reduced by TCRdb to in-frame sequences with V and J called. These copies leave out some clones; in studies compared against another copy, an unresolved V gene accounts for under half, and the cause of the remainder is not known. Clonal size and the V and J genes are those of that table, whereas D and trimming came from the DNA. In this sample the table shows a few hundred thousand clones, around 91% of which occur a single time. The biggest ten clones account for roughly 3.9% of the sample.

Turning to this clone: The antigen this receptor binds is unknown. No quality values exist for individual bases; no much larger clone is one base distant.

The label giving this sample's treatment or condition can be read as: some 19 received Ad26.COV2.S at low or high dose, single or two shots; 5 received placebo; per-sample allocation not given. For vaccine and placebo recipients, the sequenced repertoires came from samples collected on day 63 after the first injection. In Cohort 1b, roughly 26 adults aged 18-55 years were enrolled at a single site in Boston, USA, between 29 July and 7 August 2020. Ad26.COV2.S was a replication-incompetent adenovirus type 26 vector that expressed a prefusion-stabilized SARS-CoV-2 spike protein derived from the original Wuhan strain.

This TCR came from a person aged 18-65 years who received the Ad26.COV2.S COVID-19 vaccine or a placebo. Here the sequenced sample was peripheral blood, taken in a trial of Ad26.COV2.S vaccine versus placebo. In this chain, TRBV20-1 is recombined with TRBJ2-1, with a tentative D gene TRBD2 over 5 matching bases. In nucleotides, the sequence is TGCAGTGCTAGTGGCGACTACCCCTACAATGAGCAGTTCTTC. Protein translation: CSASGDYPYNEQFF.